Listed below are T cell receptor beta chains from one sample, sequenced in a study of blood T cell repertoires in COVID-19. Some clones are missing from TCRdb's copy, which holds only in-frame ones; the method was immunoSEQ multiplex PCR. This table has about 40,000 clones, 85% appearing once. Material: peripheral blood. These receptors came from a man aged 45-65 years with active COVID-19. CDR3s include the opening cysteine and the closing phenylalanine or tryptophan. Fields, in order: clone size, J gene, D gene, V gene, CDR3 protein, CDR3 DNA. A D gene is named only where the DNA matches it firmly. Not every row has a clone size; where given, it reads once, few, many or a size class.

once	TRBJ1-2	.	TRBV19	CASSIPNQAGNWGYTF	TGTGCCAGTAGTATCCCCAACCAGGCAGGCAATTGGGGCTACACCTTC
.	TRBJ2-5	.	TRBV19	CASSIRGQETQYF	TGTGCCAGTAGTATACGGGGGCAAGAGACCCAGTACTTC
once	TRBJ2-7	TRBD2	TRBV9	CASSVDAGVAYEQYF	TGTGCCAGCAGCGTAGACGCGGGGGTAGCCTACGAGCAGTACTTC
.	TRBJ2-3	TRBD2	TRBV6-2/TRBV6-3	CASSYSGTSGGTQYF	TGTGCCAGCAGTTACTCAGGGACTAGCGGGGGTACGCAGTATTTT
.	TRBJ1-2	.	TRBV15	CATRQGPNYGYTF	TGTGCCACCAGACAGGGTCCTAACTATGGCTACACCTTC
.	TRBJ2-2	TRBD1	TRBV3-1/TRBV3-2	CASSQHAGTGGTGELFF	TGTGCCAGCAGCCAACATGCCGGGACAGGGGGCACCGGGGAGCTGTTTTTT
few	TRBJ2-1	.	TRBV2	CASSDLGGMPYNEQFF	TGTGCCAGCAGTGACCTTGGCGGGATGCCCTACAATGAGCAGTTCTTC
.	TRBJ2-5	.	TRBV19	CASSIWRRGQETQYF	TGTGCCAGTAGTATATGGCGTAGGGGCCAAGAGACCCAGTACTTC
.	TRBJ1-6	.	TRBV12-3/TRBV12-4	CASRDMSNSPLHF	TGTGCCAGCAGGGACATGAGTAATTCACCCCTCCACTTT
.	TRBJ2-7	TRBD2	TRBV5-6	CASNEAGGVYEQYF	TGTGCCAGCAACGAAGCGGGAGGCGTCTACGAGCAGTACTTC
.	TRBJ2-2	TRBD1	TRBV5-1	CASSLQGVSNTGELFF	TGCGCCAGCAGCCTCCAGGGGGTCTCGAACACCGGGGAGCTGTTTTTT
.	TRBJ1-2	.	TRBV24-1	CATNPGGGYTF	TGTGCCACCAACCCGGGGGGTGGCTACACCTTC
.	TRBJ2-5	.	TRBV5-5	CASSPHSASDQETQYF	TGTGCCAGCAGCCCGCACTCTGCTAGCGACCAAGAGACCCAGTACTTC
.	TRBJ2-7	.	TRBV2	CASSVVRGTTEQYF	TGTGCCAGCAGTGTAGTCAGGGGAACTACCGAGCAGTACTTC
.	TRBJ1-3	.	TRBV11-2	CASTSRPSGNTIYF	TGTGCCAGCACGTCCAGGCCGTCTGGAAACACCATATATTTT
.	TRBJ2-2	.	TRBV3-1/TRBV3-2	CASSQERVWNTGELFF	TGTGCCAGCAGCCAAGAGAGGGTGTGGAACACCGGGGAGCTGTTTTTT
.	TRBJ1-4	TRBD1	TRBV6-5	CASSRDRENEKLFF	TGTGCCAGCAGTCGGGACAGGGAGAATGAAAAACTGTTTTTT
.	TRBJ2-7	.	TRBV4-2	CASSLGSLSYEQYF	TGTGCCAGCAGCCTAGGGAGCCTCTCCTACGAGCAGTACTTC
.	TRBJ2-3	TRBD2	TRBV18	CASSPQSYSGSDTQYF	TGTGCCAGCTCACCACAAAGCTATAGCGGGAGTGATACGCAGTATTTT
.	TRBJ2-3	TRBD2	TRBV10-3	CAISESGGSGADTQYF	TGTGCCATCAGTGAGTCAGGAGGGAGCGGGGCAGATACGCAGTATTTT
.	TRBJ2-1	TRBD2	TRBV7-2	CASSLAGTSGYYNEQFF	TGTGCCAGCAGCCTCGCCGGGACTAGCGGATATTACAATGAGCAGTTCTTC